Listed below are T cell receptor beta chains from one sample, sequenced in a study of CD8+CD57+ T cells in acquired aplastic anemia. TCRdb analysed the reads with MiXCR anew, one entry per CDR3 protein. Of some 200,000 distinct CDR3 sequences listed, about half were seen once; the top ten hold 20%. The sample was sorted CD4+, CD8+, or CD8+CD57+ T cells (not recorded which) from PBMCs. The receptors stem from a human donor with aplastic anemia. The CDR3 runs from the conserved cysteine through the conserved F or W.

V: TRBV29-1; CDR3: CSVLEPRSTIYF
V: TRBV19; CDR3: CATLLSNYGYTF
V: TRBV3-1; CDR3: CASSHFGSRTETQYF
V: TRBV10-2; CDR3: CASSESRGARNQPQHF
V: TRBV5-8; CDR3: CASSLLGQSSNSPLHF
V: TRBV27; CDR3: CASRTVSTYEQYF
V: TRBV20-1; CDR3: CSASGWTMNTEAFF
V: TRBV7-2; CDR3: CASSFATSGGSTQYF
V: TRBV5-6; CDR3: CASSNRGIRVSPLHF
V: TRBV5-1; CDR3: CASSADFYEQYF
V: TRBV24-1; CDR3: CATSEYSLKDTQYF
V: TRBV2; CDR3: CASSPPTAGTAGETQHF
V: TRBV5-1; CDR3: CASSIQDGPYEQYF
V: TRBV19; CDR3: CAWSVPRTGKYEQYF
V: TRBV6-5; CDR3: CASRIDRGNSPLHF
V: TRBV5-1; CDR3: CASSLRLGTEAFF
V: TRBV9; CDR3: CASSPSGAYNEQFF